One T cell receptor (beta chain) is described in this entry. Using genomic DNA as the template, TCR beta VDJ and CDR3 profiling was carried out. TCRdb reanalysed the reads using MiXCR and keeps one entry per CDR3 protein. The sample includes about 68,000 distinct CDR3 sequences, 54% of them seen just once. The sample belongs to a study of CD8+CD57+ T cells in acquired aplastic anemia. The CDR3 spans 18 residues. Germline CDR1 KGHDR, CDR2 SFDVKD. The V and J ends lost 9 bases and 2 bases respectively, with 25 bases between them. The V call is TRBV24-1, the J call TRBJ1-5; D remains unclear. This TCR was sampled from a human donor in good health, serving as a control. The sample taken for sequencing was sorted CD4+, CD8+, or CD8+CD57+ T cells (not recorded which) from PBMCs. The CDR3 protein is CATATTEKGAHGNQPQHF. CDR3 bases: TGTGCCACCGCAACCACCGAAAAGGGAGCACATGGCAATCAGCCCCAGCATTTT.